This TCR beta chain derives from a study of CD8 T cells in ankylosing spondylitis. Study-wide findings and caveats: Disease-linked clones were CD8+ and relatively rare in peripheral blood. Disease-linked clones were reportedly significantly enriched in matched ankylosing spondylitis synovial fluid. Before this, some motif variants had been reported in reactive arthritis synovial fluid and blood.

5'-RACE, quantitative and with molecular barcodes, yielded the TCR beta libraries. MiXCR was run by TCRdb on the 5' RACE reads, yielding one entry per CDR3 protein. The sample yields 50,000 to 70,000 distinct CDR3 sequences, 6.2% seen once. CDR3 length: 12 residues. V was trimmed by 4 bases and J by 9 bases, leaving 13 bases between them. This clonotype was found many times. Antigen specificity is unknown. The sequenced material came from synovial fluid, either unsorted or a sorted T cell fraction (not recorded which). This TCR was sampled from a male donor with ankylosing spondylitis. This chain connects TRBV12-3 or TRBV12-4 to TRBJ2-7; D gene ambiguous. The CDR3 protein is CASSSDRIRQYF. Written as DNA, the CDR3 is TGTGCCAGCAGTTCGGACCGGATCCGGCAGTACTTC.